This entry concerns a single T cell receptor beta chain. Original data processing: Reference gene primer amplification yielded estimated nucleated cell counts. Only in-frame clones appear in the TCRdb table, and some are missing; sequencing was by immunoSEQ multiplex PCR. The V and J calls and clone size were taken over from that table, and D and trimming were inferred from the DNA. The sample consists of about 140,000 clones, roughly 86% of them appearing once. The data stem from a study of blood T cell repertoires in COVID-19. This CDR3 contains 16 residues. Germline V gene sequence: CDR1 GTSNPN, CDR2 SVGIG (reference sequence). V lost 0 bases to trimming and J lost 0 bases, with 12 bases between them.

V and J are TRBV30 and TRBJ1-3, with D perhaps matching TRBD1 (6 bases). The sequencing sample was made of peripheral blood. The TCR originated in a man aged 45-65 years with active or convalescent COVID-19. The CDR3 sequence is CAWSVWGTLSGNTIYF. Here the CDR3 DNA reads TGTGCCTGGAGTGTTTGGGGGACACTCTCTGGAAACACCATATATTTT. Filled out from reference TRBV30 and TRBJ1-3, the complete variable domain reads SQTIHQWPATLVQPVGSPLSLECTVEGTSNPNLYWYRQAAGRGLQLLFYSVGIGQISSEVPQNLSASRPQDRQFILSSKKLLLSDSGFYLCAWSVWGTLSGNTIYFGEGSWLTVV.